This TCR beta chain appears in the sequencing data of a study of fetal regulatory T cell absence and autoimmunity. Study-level findings and limits: Some top pancreas TCR clones were over 95-fold enriched versus cord blood. TRB gene family usage was broadly similar in cord blood and pancreas.

On this clone: Its antigen is unknown.

Clones were read by immunoSEQ multiplex PCR, and TCRdb kept only the in-frame ones, dropping some. The table shows approximately 94,000 clones, with 72% occurring only once. V gave up 2 bases and J gave up 4 bases; unmatched junction bases: 5. CDR1 is MNHEY, CDR2 SMNVEV, per germline (reference sequence). CDR3 length: 15 residues. This chain connects TRBV27 to TRBJ1-3; 7 nucleotides line up with TRBD1. The sample comprised pancreas tissue. The sequence came from a male donor with IPEX syndrome. The CDR3 loop reads CASSLRTGSGNTIYF. In DNA form, the CDR3 reads TGTGCCAGCAGTTTAAGGACAGGTTCAGGAAACACCATATATTTT.